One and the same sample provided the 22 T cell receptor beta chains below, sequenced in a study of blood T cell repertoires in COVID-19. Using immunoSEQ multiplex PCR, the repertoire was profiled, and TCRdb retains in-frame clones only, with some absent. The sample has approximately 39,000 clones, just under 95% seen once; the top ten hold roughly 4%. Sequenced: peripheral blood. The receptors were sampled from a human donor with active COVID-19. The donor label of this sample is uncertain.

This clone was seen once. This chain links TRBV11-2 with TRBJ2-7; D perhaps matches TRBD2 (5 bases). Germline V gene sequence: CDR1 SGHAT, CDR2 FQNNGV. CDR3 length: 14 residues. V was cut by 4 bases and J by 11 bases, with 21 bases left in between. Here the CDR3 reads CASSSRGLLIGEYF. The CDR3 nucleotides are TGTGCCAGCAGCTCCCGCGGGTTACTAATCGGGGAGTACTTC.

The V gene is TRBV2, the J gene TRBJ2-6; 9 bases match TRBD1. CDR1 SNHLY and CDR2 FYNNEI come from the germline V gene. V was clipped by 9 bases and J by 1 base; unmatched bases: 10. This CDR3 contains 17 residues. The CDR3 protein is CASHTGTGSSGANVLTF. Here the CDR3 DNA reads TGTGCCAGTCATACCGGGACAGGGAGTTCTGGGGCCAACGTCCTGACTTTC.

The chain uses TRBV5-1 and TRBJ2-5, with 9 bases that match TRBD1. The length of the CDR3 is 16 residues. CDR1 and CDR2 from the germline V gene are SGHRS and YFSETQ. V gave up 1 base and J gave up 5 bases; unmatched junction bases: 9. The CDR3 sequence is CASSLRPGQGPETQYF. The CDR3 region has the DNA TGCGCCAGCAGCTTGAGACCGGGACAGGGACCCGAGACCCAGTACTTC.

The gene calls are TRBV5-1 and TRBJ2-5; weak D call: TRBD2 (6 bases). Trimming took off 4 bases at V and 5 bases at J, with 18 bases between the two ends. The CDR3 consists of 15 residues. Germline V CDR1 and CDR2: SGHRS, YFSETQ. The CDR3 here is CASSPTEGAWETQYF. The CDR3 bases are TGCGCCAGCAGCCCAACGGAGGGAGCTTGGGAGACCCAGTACTTC.

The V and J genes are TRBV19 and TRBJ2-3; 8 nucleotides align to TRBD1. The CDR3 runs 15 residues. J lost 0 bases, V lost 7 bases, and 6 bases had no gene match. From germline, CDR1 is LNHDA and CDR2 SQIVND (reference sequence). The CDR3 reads CASTDRGMSTDTQYF. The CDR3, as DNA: TGTGCCAGTACCGACAGGGGCATGAGCACAGATACGCAGTATTTT.

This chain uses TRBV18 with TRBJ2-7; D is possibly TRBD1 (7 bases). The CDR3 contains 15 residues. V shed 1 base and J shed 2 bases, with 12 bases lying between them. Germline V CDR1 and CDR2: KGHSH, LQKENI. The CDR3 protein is CASSPRPGGTYEQYF. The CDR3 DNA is TGTGCCAGCTCACCACGACCAGGGGGGACCTACGAGCAGTACTTC.

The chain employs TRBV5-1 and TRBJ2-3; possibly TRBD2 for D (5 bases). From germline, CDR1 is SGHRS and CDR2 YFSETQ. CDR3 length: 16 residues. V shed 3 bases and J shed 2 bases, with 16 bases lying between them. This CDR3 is CASSSAGGYTTDTQYF. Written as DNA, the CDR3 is TGCGCCAGCAGCTCCGCGGGTGGCTATACCACAGATACGCAGTATTTT. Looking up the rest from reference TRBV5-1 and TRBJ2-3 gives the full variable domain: KAGVTQTPRYLIKTRGQQVTLSCSPISGHRSVSWYQQTPGQGLQFLFEYFSETQRNKGNFPGRFSGRQFSNSRSEMNVSTLELGDSALYLCASSSAGGYTTDTQYFGPGTRLTVL.

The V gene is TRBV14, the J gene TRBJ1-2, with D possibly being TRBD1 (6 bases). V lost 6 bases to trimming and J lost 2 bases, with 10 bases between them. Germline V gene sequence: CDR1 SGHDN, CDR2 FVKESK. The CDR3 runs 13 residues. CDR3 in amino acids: CASRPTGNYGYTF. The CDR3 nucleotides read TGTGCCAGCAGACCTACAGGGAACTATGGCTACACCTTC. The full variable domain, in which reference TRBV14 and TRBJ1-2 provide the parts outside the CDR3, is EAGVTQFPSHSVIEKGQTVTLRCDPISGHDNLYWYRRVMGKEIKFLLHFVKESKQDESGMPNNRFLAERTGGTYSTLKVQPAELEDSGVYFCASRPTGNYGYTFGSGTRLTVV.

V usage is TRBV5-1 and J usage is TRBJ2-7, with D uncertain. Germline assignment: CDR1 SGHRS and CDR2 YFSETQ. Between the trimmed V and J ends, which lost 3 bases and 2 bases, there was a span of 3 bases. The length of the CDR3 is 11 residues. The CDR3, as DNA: TGCGCCAGCAGCTCAGCCTACGAGCAGTACTTC. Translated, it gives CASSSAYEQYF.

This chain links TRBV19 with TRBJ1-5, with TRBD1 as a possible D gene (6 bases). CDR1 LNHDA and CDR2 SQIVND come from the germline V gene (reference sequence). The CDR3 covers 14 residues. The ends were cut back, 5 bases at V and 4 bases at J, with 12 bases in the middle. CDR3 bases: TGTGCCAGTAGTCCCGGACAGAAAAATCAGCCCCAGCATTTT. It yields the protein CASSPGQKNQPQHF. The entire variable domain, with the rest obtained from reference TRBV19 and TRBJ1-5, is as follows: DGGITQSPKYLFRKEGQNVTLSCEQNLNHDAMYWYRQDPGQGLRLIYYSQIVNDFQKGDIAEGYSVSREKKESFPLTVTSAQKNPTAFYLCASSPGQKNQPQHFGDGTRLSIL.

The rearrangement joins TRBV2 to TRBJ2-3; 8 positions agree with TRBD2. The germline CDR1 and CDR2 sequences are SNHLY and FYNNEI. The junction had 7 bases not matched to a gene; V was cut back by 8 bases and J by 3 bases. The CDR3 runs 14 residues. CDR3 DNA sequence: TGTGCCAGCGGGCTTGCGGGGGGTACAGATACGCAGTATTTT. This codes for CASGLAGGTDTQYF.

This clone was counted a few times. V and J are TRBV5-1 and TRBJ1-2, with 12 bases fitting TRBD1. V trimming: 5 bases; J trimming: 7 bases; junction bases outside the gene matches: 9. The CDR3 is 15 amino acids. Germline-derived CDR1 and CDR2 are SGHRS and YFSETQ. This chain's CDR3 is CASSRIGTGGLGYTF. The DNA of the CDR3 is TGCGCCAGCAGTCGGATCGGGACAGGGGGCCTTGGCTACACCTTC.

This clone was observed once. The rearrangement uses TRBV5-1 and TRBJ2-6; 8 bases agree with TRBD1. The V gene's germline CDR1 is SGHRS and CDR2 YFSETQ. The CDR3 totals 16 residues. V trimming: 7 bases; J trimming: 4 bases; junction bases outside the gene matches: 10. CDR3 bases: TGCGCCAGCTCGGACAGGGAGCTTGCAGGGGCCAACGTCCTGACTTTC. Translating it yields CASSDRELAGANVLTF.

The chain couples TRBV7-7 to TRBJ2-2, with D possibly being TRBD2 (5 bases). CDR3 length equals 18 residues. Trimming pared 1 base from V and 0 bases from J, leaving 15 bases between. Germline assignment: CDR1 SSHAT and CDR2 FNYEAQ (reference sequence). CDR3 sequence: CASSLGHGQAANTGELFF. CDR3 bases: TGTGCCAGCAGCTTAGGCCATGGCCAAGCGGCGAACACCGGGGAGCTGTTTTTT. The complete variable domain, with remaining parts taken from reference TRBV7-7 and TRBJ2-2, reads GAGVSQSPRYKVTKRGQDVTLRCDPISSHATLYWYQQALGQGPEFLTYFNYEAQPDKSGLPSDRFSAERPEGSISTLTIQRTEQRDSAMYRCASSLGHGQAANTGELFFGEGSRLTVL.

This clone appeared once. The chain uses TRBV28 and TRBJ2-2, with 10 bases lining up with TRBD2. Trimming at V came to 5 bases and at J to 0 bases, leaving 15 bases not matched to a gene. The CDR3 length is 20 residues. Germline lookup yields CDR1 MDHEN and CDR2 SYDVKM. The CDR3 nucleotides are TGTGCCAGCAGTCCCCCCTTAGGGCTAGCGGGAGCCGCGAACACCGGGGAGCTGTTTTTT. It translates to CASSPPLGLAGAANTGELFF.

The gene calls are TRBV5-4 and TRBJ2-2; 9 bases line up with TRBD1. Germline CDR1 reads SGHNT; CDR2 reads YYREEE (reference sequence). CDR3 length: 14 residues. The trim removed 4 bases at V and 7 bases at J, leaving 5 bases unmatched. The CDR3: CASSLQGASGELFF. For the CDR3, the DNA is TGTGCCAGCAGCCTACAGGGGGCCAGCGGGGAGCTGTTTTTT.

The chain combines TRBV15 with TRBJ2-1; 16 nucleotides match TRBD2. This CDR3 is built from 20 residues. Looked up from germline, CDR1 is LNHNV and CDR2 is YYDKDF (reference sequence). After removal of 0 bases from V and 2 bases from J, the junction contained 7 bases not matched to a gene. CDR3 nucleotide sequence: TGTGCCACCAGCAGAGATGGGGGACTAGCGGGAGGGAGCCCCTACAATGAGCAGTTCTTC. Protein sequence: CATSRDGGLAGGSPYNEQFF.

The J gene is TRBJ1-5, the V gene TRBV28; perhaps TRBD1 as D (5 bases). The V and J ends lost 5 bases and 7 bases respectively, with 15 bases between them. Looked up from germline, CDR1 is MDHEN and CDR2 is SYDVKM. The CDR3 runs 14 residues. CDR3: CASSQRTGSQPQHF. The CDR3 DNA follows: TGTGCCAGCAGTCAAAGAACAGGTTCACAGCCCCAGCATTTT.

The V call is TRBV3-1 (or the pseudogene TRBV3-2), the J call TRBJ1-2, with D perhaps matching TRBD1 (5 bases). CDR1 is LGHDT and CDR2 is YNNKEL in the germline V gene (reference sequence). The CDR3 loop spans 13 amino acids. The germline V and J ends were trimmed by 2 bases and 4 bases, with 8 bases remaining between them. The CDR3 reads CASSQLTAYGYTF. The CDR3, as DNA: TGTGCCAGCAGCCAACTGACAGCCTATGGCTACACCTTC.

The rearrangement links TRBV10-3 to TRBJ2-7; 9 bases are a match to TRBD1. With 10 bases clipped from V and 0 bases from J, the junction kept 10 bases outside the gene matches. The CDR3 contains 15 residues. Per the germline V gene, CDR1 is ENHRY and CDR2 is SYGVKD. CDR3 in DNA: TGTGCCACACGCCCCGGGACAGGGTTCTCCTACGAGCAGTACTTC. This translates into CATRPGTGFSYEQYF.

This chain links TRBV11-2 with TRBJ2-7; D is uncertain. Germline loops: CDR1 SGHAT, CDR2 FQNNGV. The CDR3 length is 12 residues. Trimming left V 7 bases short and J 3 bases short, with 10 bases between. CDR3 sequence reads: CASTAGDYEQYF. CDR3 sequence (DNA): TGTGCCAGCACCGCCGGAGACTACGAGCAGTACTTC.

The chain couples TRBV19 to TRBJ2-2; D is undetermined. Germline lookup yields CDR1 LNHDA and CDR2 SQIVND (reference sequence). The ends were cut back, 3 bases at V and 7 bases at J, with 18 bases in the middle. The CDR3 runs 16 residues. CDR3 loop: CASSMENLGLFGELFF. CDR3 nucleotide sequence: TGTGCCAGTAGTATGGAAAACCTTGGGCTCTTCGGGGAGCTGTTTTTT.